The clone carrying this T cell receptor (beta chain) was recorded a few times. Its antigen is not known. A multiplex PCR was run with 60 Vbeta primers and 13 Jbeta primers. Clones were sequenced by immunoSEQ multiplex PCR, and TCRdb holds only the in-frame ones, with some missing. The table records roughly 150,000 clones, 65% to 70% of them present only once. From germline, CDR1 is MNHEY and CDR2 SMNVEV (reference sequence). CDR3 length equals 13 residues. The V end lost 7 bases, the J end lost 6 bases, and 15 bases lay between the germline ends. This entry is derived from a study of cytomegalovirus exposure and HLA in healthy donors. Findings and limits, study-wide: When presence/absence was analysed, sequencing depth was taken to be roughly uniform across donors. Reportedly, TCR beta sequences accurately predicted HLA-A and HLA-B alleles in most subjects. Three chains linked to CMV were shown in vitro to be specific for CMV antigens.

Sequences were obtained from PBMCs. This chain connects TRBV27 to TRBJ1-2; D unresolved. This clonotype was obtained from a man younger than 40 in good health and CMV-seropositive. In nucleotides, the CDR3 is TGTGCCAGCACCCGGAGGGATGGGGATGGCTACACCTTC. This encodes CASTRRDGDGYTF.